This TCR beta chain stems from a study of Ad26.COV2.S vaccination and SARS-CoV-2 variants. As for the study in general: Within the COV1001 Ad26.COV2.S trial arm, the donor was enrolled.

Clones were read by immunoSEQ multiplex PCR, and TCRdb kept only the in-frame ones, dropping some. The sample shows roughly 400,000 clones, roughly 91% of them seen only once. This clone was recorded a few times. Its antigen is still unknown. The germline V gene encodes CDR1 SNHLY and CDR2 FYNNEI. CDR3 length equals 13 residues. Trimming stripped 6 bases from V and 5 bases from J, with 13 bases between. Treatment specified: roughly 20 received Ad26.COV2.S at low or high dose, single or two shots; roughly five received placebo; per-sample allocation not given. All samples were drawn on day 63, counting from the first vaccine or placebo injection. Study-wide results and limits: Vaccinated individuals (as opposed to placebo recipients) had higher spike-specific TCR breadth.

The source is a person between 18 and 59 years old who received the Ad26.COV2.S COVID-19 vaccine or a placebo. The chain carries TRBV2 and TRBJ2-5; D is possibly TRBD1 (6 bases). The sample was peripheral blood, taken in a trial of Ad26.COV2.S vaccine versus placebo. The CDR3 nucleotides read TGTGCCAGCAGGCCACAGGGCCGGGAGACCCAGTACTTC. It codes for CASRPQGRETQYF.